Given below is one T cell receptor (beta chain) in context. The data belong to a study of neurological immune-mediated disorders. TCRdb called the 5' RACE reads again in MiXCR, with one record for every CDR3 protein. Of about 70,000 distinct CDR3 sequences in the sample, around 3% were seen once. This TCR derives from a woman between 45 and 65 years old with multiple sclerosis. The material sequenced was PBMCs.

The CDR3 reads CSARPGRTNEKLFF. The CDR3 nucleotides are TGCAGTGCTAGACCGGGCAGGACTAATGAAAAACTGTTTTTT. The chain carries TRBV20-1 and TRBJ1-4; the D is unclear. The CDR3 is made up of 14 amino acids. Germline V gives CDR1 DFQATT, CDR2 SNEGSKA (reference sequence). Trimming stripped 2 bases from V and 2 bases from J, with 9 bases between.